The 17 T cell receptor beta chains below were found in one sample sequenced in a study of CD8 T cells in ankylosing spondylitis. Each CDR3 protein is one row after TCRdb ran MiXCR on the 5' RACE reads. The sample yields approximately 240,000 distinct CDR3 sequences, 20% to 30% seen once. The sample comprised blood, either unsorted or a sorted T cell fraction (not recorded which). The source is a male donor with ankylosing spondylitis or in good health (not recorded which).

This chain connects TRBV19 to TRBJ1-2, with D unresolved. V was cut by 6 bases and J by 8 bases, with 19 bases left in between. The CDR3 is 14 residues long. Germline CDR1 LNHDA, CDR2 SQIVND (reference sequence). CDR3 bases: TGTGCCAGTAGCATCAACTGGACCCTGAAGGGCTACACCTTC. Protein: CASSINWTLKGYTF.

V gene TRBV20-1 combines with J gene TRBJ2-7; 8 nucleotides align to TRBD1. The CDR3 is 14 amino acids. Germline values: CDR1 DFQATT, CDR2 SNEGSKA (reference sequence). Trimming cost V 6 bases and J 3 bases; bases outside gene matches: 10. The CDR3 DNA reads TGCAGTGCGTGGGGGGACAGGAAGTTCTACGAGCAGTACTTC. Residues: CSAWGDRKFYEQYF.

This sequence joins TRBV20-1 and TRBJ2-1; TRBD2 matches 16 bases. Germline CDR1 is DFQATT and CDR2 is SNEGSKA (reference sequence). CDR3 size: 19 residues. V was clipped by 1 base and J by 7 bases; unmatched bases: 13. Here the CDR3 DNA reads TGCAGTGCTAGAGGGTCGCTCGGGACTAGCGGGGGGGCTCGGAATGAGCAGTTCTTC. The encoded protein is CSARGSLGTSGGARNEQFF.

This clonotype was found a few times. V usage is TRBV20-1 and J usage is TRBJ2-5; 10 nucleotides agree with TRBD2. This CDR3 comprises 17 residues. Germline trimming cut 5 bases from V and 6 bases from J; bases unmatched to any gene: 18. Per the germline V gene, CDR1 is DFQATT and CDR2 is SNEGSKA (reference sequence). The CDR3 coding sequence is TGCAGTGCTCTGCGGGGGGCACGGACTAGCGGTCTGCAGACCCAGTACTTC. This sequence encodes CSALRGARTSGLQTQYF.

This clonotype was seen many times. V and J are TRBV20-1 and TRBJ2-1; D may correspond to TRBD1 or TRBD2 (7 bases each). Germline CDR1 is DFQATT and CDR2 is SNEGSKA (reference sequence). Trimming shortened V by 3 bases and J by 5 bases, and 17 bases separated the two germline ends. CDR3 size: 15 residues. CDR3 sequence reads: CSASDGGRGHNEQFF. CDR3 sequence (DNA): TGCAGTGCTAGCGATGGAGGGAGGGGGCACAATGAGCAGTTCTTC.

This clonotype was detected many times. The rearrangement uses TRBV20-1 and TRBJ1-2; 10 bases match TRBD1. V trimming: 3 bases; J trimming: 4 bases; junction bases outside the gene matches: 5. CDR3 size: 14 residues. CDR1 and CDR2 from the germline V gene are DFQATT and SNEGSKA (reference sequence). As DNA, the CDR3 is TGCAGTGCTAGGGAGGACAGGGGGTTCTATGGCTACACCTTC. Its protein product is CSAREDRGFYGYTF.

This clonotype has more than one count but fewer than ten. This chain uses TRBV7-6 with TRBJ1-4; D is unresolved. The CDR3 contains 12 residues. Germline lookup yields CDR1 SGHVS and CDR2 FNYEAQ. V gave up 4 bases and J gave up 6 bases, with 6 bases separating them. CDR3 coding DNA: TGTGCCAGCAGCTCTCAAGATGAAAAACTGTTTTTT. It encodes CASSSQDEKLFF.

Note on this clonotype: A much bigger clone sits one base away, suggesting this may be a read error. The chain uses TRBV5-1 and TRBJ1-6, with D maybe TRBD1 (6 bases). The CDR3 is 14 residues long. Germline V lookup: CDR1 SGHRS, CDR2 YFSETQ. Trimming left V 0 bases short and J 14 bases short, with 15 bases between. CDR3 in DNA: TGCGCCAGCAGCTTGGAACAGGGAGGGTACTCCCTCCACTTT. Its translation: CASSLEQGGYSLHF.

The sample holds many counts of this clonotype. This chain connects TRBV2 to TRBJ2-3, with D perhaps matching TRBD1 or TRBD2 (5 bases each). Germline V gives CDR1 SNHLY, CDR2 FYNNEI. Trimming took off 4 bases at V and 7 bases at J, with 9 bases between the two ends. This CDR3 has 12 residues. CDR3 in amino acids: CASSGDGNTQYF. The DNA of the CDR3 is TGTGCCAGCAGTGGGGACGGAAATACGCAGTATTTT.

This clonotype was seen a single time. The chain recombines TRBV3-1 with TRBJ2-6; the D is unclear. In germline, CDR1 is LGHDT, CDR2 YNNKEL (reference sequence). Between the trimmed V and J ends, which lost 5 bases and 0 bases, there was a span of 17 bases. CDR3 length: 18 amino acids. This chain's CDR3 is CASSETRHSSSGANVLTF. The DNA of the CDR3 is TGTGCCAGCAGCGAAACCCGCCATTCGAGCTCTGGGGCCAACGTCCTGACTTTC.

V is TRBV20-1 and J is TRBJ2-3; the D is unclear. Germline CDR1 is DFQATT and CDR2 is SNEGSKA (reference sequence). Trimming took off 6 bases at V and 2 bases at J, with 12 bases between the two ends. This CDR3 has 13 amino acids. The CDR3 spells CSAPVRPTDTQYF. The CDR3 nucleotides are TGCAGTGCCCCCGTCCGGCCCACAGATACGCAGTATTTT.

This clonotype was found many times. This CDR3 is CASSQDSESYNEQFF. Written as DNA, the CDR3 is TGTGCCAGCAGCCAAGACAGTGAGTCCTACAATGAGCAGTTCTTC. The rearrangement joins TRBV3-1 to TRBJ2-1; D is unclear. The V gene's germline CDR1 is LGHDT and CDR2 YNNKEL (reference sequence). V dropped 0 bases and J dropped 1 base, with 7 bases sitting between them. The CDR3 contains 15 residues.

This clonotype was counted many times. The CDR3 DNA reads TGTGCCAGCAGCCCCCCCCGCAGCGCTAATGAAAAACTGTTTTTT. Residues: CASSPPRSANEKLFF. The chain uses TRBV11-2 and TRBJ1-4; no firm D call. Germline CDR1 SGHAT, CDR2 FQNNGV. The V gene lost 5 bases and the J gene lost 3 bases, with 13 bases spanning the gap. CDR3 length: 15 amino acids.

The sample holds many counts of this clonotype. The CDR3 spells CASSGRNNEKLFF. The CDR3 DNA is TGTGCCAGCAGTGGACGGAATAATGAAAAACTGTTTTTT. This chain connects TRBV7-9 to TRBJ1-4; no reliable D call. Germline V lookup: CDR1 SEHNR, CDR2 FQNEAQ (reference sequence). V lost 6 bases and J 4 bases, leaving 9 bases between the germline ends. This CDR3 is built from 13 residues.

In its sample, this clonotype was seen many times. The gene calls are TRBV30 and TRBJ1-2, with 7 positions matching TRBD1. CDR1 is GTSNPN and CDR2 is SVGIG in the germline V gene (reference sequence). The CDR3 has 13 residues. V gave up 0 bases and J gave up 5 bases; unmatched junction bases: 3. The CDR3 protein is CAWSVGRGYGYTF. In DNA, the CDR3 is TGTGCCTGGAGTGTTGGCAGGGGGTATGGCTACACCTTC.

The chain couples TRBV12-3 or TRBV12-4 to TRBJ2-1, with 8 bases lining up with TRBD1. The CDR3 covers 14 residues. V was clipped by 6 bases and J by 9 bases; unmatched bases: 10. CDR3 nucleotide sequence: TGTGCCAGCAGCCCGGGACAGGATGGACTTGAGCAGTTCTTC. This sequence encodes CASSPGQDGLEQFF.

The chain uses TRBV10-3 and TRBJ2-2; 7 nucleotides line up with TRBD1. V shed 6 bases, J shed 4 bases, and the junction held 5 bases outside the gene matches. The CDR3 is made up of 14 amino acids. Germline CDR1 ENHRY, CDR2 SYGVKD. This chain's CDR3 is CAIRDRSGTGELFF. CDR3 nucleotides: TGTGCCATCAGGGACAGGTCCGGCACCGGGGAGCTGTTTTTT.